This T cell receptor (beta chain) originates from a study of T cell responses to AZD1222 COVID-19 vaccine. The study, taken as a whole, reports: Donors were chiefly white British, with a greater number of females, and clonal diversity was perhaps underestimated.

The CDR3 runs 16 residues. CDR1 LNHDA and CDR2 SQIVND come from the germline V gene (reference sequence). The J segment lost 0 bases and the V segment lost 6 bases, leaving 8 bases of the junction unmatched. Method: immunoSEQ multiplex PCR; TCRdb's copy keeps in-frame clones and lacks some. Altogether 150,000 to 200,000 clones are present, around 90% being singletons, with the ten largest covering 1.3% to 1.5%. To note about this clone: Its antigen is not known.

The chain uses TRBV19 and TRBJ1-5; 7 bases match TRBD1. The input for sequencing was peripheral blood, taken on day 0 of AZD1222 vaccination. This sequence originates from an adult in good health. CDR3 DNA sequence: TGTGCCAGTAGGATATGGGGACAGCATAGCAATCAGCCCCAGCATTTT. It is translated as CASRIWGQHSNQPQHF.